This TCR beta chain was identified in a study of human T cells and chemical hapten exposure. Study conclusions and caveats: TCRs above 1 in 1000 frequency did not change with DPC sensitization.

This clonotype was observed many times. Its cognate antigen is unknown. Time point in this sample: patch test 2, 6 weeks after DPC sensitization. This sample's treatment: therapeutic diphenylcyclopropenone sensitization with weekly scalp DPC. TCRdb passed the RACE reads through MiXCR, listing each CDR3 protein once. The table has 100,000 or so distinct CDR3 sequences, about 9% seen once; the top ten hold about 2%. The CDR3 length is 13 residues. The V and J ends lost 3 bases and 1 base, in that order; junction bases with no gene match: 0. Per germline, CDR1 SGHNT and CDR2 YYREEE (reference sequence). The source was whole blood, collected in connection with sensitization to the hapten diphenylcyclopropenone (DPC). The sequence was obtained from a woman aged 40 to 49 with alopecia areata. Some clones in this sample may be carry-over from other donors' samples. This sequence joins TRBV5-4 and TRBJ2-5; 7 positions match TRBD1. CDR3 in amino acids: CASSWDSQETQYF. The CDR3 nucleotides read TGTGCCAGCAGCTGGGACAGCCAAGAGACCCAGTACTTC. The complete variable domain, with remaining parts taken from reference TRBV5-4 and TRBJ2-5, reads ETGVTQSPTHLIKTRGQQVTLRCSSQSGHNTVSWYQQALGQGPQFIFQYYREEENGRGNFPPRFSGLQFPNYSSELNVNALELDDSALYLCASSWDSQETQYFGPGTRLLVL.